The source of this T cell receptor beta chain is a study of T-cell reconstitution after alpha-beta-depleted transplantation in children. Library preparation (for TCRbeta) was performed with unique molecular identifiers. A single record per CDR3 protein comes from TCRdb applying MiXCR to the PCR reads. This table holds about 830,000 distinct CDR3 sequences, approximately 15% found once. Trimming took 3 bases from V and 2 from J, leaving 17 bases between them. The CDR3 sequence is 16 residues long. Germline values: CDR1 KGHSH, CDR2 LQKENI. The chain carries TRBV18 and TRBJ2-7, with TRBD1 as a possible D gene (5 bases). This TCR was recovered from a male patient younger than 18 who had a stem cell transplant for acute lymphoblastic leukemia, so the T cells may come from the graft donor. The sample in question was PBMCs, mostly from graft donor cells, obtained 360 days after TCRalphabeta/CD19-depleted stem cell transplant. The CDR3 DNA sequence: TGTGCCAGCTCACCCCTCCCGACGACAGTGACCTACGAGCAGTACTTC. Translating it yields CASSPLPTTVTYEQYF.